This T cell receptor beta chain was identified during a study of blood T cell repertoires in COVID-19. V lost 8 bases and J lost 0, with 8 bases in between. The CDR3 extends over 13 amino acids. In its sample, this clone was seen once. In the original processing: Researchers report that nucleated cell counts were estimated from reference gene primer amplification. This table comes from immunoSEQ multiplex PCR, and its TCRdb copy is limited to in-frame clones, with some not included. V, J and clone size are taken as reported in that table, and D and trimming were inferred from the DNA itself. Of some 260,000 clones listed, just under 85% were seen once; the top ten hold 8.9%.

The origin of this receptor is a man older than 75 with acute or convalescent COVID-19. The V gene is TRBV12-3 or TRBV12-4, the J gene TRBJ1-3; D may be TRBD1 (5 bases). The sample was peripheral blood. This CDR3 reads CASGGSSGNTIYF. CDR3 bases: TGTGCCAGCGGGGGGAGCTCTGGAAACACCATATATTTT.